The 12 T cell receptor beta chains below were found in one sample sequenced in a study of regulatory T cells in long-lasting Graves disease. The time point here: newly diagnosed GD, antithyroid drugs for less than 3 months. Construction of the TCR library relied on RNA isolated from PBMCs. Through Arm-PCR of CDR3 regions and iRepertoire HTBI primers, TCR beta libraries were built. TCRdb itself ran the multiplex PCR reads through MiXCR, one entry per CDR3 protein. The table has 680,000 or so distinct CDR3 sequences, less than 20% seen once. The same data also contributed to another study, on T cells in Graves' hyperthyroidism and ophthalmopathy.

Sequencing was performed on peripheral blood mononuclear cells (PBMCs), taken at new diagnosis, from a patient treated with antithyroid drugs. These TCRs come from a woman aged 25-40 years with Graves disease.

This clonotype turned up a few times. This sequence joins TRBV20-1 and TRBJ2-1; 12 positions agree with TRBD2. Germline assignment: CDR1 DFQATT and CDR2 SNEGSKA (reference sequence). Trimming removed 6 bases from V and 9 bases from J; junction bases left unmatched: 12. This CDR3 spans 15 amino acids. CDR3 coding DNA: TGCAGTGCCGTAGAGACCCCTAGCGGGAGGGTTGAGCAGTTCTTC. The encoded protein is CSAVETPSGRVEQFF.

This chain joins TRBV6-5 and TRBJ2-3; the D gene is possibly TRBD1 (6 bases). From germline, CDR1 is MNHEY and CDR2 SVGAGI. The CDR3 sequence is 20 residues long. Trimming cost V 2 bases and J 0 bases, with 24 bases left between them. The CDR3 nucleotides are TGTGCCAGCAGTTACAGGGGGACCTCCTCCGCCCGGGTTAGCACAGATACGCAGTATTTT. Protein sequence: CASSYRGTSSARVSTDTQYF.

This clonotype was counted a few times. The chain links TRBV7-3 to TRBJ2-2; D is unresolved. This CDR3 contains 17 residues. Germline V lookup: CDR1 SGHTA, CDR2 FQGTGA. V was trimmed by 4 bases and J by 5 bases, leaving 20 bases between them. The CDR3 sequence is CASSSPAKPQGTGELFF. The CDR3 bases are TGTGCCAGCAGCTCCCCCGCAAAACCTCAAGGAACCGGGGAGCTGTTTTTT. Full variable domain (rest looked up from reference TRBV7-3 and TRBJ2-2): GAGVSQTPSNKVTEKGKYVELRCDPISGHTALYWYRQSLGQGPEFLIYFQGTGAADDSGLPNDRFFAVRPEGSVSTLKIQRTERGDSAVYLCASSSPAKPQGTGELFFGEGSRLTVL.

Remarks on this clonotype: Since a far larger clone is one base different, this is likely a read error. This chain uses TRBV28 with TRBJ2-3, with 12 positions matching TRBD2. The DNA end lines up better with TRBJ2-7; the J call may be wrong. This CDR3 region has 16 residues. Germline V gene sequence: CDR1 MDHEN, CDR2 SYDVKM. CDR3 in DNA: TGTGCCAGCAGTCGAGGGGCTAGCGGGAGGGACTACGAGCAGTACTTC. It is translated as CASSRGASGRDYEQYF.

This clonotype was seen at least ten times. This chain joins TRBV18 and TRBJ1-5; D gene unclear. CDR3 length: 13 amino acids. Germline CDR1 KGHSH, CDR2 LQKENI. V lost 3 bases and J lost 4, with 7 bases in between. As DNA, the CDR3 is TGTGCCAGCTCACCGCCGGGGAATCAGCCCCAGCATTTT. This sequence encodes CASSPPGNQPQHF.

This clonotype showed up many times. This sequence joins TRBV28 and TRBJ1-4; 10 nucleotides line up with TRBD1. From germline, CDR1 is MDHEN and CDR2 SYDVKM. This CDR3 comprises 15 residues. The J segment lost 4 bases and the V segment lost 5 bases, leaving 4 bases of the junction unmatched. The CDR3 sequence is CASSRQGAYNEKLFF. CDR3 in DNA: TGTGCCAGCAGTCGACAGGGGGCTTATAATGAAAAACTGTTTTTT.

CDR3 residues: CAWSARAKIERQPQHF. The CDR3 nucleotides are TGTGCCTGGAGTGCCCGGGCGAAAATTGAACGTCAGCCCCAGCATTTT. The chain has TRBV30 and TRBJ1-5; no clear D. This CDR3 region has 16 residues. Germline V gene data show CDR1 as GTSNPN and CDR2 as SVGIG (reference sequence). The ends were cut back, 1 base at V and 6 bases at J, with 19 bases in the middle.

This clonotype was recorded a few times. This chain joins TRBV27 and TRBJ1-4; D remains ambiguous. Germline V CDR1 and CDR2: MNHEY, SMNVEV (reference sequence). Trimming stripped 6 bases from V and 8 bases from J, with 10 bases between. The CDR3 is made up of 12 amino acids. The CDR3: CASRRFGEKLFF. In nucleotides, the CDR3 is TGTGCCAGCAGGCGCTTCGGAGAAAAACTGTTTTTT.

This clonotype was detected many times. The rearrangement joins TRBV11-2 to TRBJ2-3, with D possibly TRBD1 on 6 matching bases. The CDR3 covers 15 residues. Germline loops: CDR1 SGHAT, CDR2 FQNNGV. Trimming removed 3 bases from V and 4 bases from J, with 14 bases in between. The CDR3 nucleotides read TGTGCCAGCAGCTTCACAGGGATGCGAGCAGATACGCAGTATTTT. It codes for CASSFTGMRADTQYF.

This clonotype has only a few counts. The rearrangement links TRBV12-3 or TRBV12-4 to TRBJ2-7; no firm D call. The CDR3 length is 15 residues. V was trimmed by 3 bases and J by 9 bases, leaving 21 bases between them. Written as DNA, the CDR3 is TGTGCCAGCAGTTTCCCCCAGGACGGCCGTGGCGGGCAGTACTTC. This translates into CASSFPQDGRGGQYF.

This clonotype was counted ten times or more. The chain couples TRBV3-1 to TRBJ2-7; D uncertain. This CDR3 comprises 13 residues. The germline V gene has CDR1 LGHDT and CDR2 YNNKEL (reference sequence). Between the trimmed V and J ends, which lost 1 base and 3 bases, there was a span of 7 bases. CDR3 sequence: CASSQGYGYEQYF. DNA of the CDR3: TGTGCCAGCAGCCAAGGTTACGGCTACGAGCAGTACTTC.

A few counts support this clonotype. V usage is TRBV6-1 and J usage is TRBJ2-1; D is undetermined. CDR1 and CDR2 (germline): MNHNS, SASEGT. This CDR3 contains 11 residues. Deletions cut 6 bases from V and 9 bases from J, with 9 bases between. The CDR3 spells CASRIILEQFF. The CDR3 DNA sequence: TGTGCCAGCAGAATTATACTTGAGCAGTTCTTC.